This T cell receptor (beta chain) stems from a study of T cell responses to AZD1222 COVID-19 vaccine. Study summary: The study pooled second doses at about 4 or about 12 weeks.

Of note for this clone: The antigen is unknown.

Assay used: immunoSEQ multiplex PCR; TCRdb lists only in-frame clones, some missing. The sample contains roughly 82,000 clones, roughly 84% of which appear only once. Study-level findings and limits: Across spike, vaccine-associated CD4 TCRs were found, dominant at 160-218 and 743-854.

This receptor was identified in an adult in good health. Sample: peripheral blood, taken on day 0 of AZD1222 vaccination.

The CDR3 reads CASSRTDSGNTIYF. The CDR3 DNA sequence: TGTGCCAGCAGCCGGACAGACTCTGGAAACACCATATATTTT. The genes are TRBV27 and TRBJ1-3; D may be TRBD1 (6 bases). CDR1 is MNHEY, CDR2 SMNVEV, per germline (reference sequence). Trimming shortened V by 6 bases and J by 0 bases, and 9 bases separated the two germline ends. This CDR3 is built from 14 residues.